This paragraph covers one T cell receptor (beta chain) sequence. Its matching antigen is unknown. The entry originates in a study of OX40 agonist ivuxolimab in advanced cancers. Turning to the study itself: In this trial design, patients received ivuxolimab intravenously at 0.01 to 10 mg/kg every 2 weeks. Prior checkpoint blockade (anti-PD-1, anti-PD-L1 or anti-CTLA-4) was permitted; about 40% had it.

Study-wide results and caveats: At 0.1 to 3.0 mg/kg and by week 6, clonal expansion occurred in CD4+ and CD8+ blood T cells. Averaged across samples, CD8+ T cells carried more expanded clones than CD4+ did.

The protocol was immunoSEQ multiplex PCR, while the TCRdb copy is restricted to in-frame clones and leaves out a portion. The top ten hold approximately 5% of the sample, which has under 60,000 clones, 85% to 90% seen once. This CDR3 region has 17 residues. CDR1 is SGHRS and CDR2 is YFSETQ in the germline V gene. Trimming stripped 0 bases from V and 0 bases from J, with 10 bases between. The sample was CD4+ or CD8+ T cells sorted from blood, taken in a trial of the OX40 agonist ivuxolimab. The clonotype was recovered from an adult with an advanced solid tumor such as melanoma, head and neck, liver or kidney cancer. The chain is built from TRBV5-1 and TRBJ2-6; D gene unclear. CDR3 protein: CASSLGGTNSGANVLTF. CDR3 in DNA: TGCGCCAGCAGCTTGGGGGGAACAAACTCTGGGGCCAACGTCCTGACTTTC.